These 21 T cell receptor beta chains originate from one sample sequenced in a study. TCRdb ran MiXCR on the RT-PCR reads and lists one entry per CDR3 protein. Here the sample spans about 680,000 distinct CDR3 sequences, 14% being singletons. The sequenced sample consisted of memory CD4+ T cells from blood. These receptors all stem from a female donor in good health, serving as a healthy control.

This clonotype was seen a handful of times. The CDR3 here is CASSLVMGANYGYTF. CDR3 bases: TGTGCCAGCAGCTTAGTCATGGGCGCTAACTATGGCTACACCTTC. This chain links TRBV7-2 with TRBJ1-2; D uncertain. The V end was cut by 1 base, the J end by 0 bases, with 9 bases between. CDR1 and CDR2 from the germline V gene are SGHTA and FQGNSA. The CDR3 has 15 amino acids.

This clonotype was seen only a few times. This sequence joins TRBV24-1 and TRBJ2-3; 12 nucleotides align to TRBD2. In germline, CDR1 is KGHDR, CDR2 SFDVKD. The CDR3 is 15 residues long. V was clipped by 5 bases and J by 1 base; unmatched bases: 0. CDR3 in DNA: TGTGCCACCAGTGGACTAGCGGGGGGCACAGATACGCAGTATTTT. Its protein product is CATSGLAGGTDTQYF.

Remarks on this clonotype: Compared with germline, one end of the junction differs, possibly owing to a read error. This chain joins TRBV7-9 and TRBJ2-7, with TRBD1 matching 11 bases. The CDR3 extends over 14 amino acids. The germline V gene has CDR1 SEHNR and CDR2 FQNEAQ (reference sequence). The CDR3 spells CASSYGQGAWELYF. In DNA, the CDR3 is TGTGCCAGCAGCTACGGACAGGGGGCATGGGAGCTGTACTTC.

This chain joins TRBV7-2 and TRBJ1-1; 10 bases match TRBD1. Germline CDR1 reads SGHTA; CDR2 reads FQGNSA. V lost 5 bases and J lost 7; bases outside the gene matches: 4. This CDR3 has 13 amino acids. DNA for the CDR3: TGTGCCAGCAGCGACCGGACAGGGGGTGAAGCTTTCTTT. This sequence encodes CASSDRTGGEAFF.

This clonotype has only a few counts. The chain has TRBV18 and TRBJ1-4; D call uncertain. The CDR3 is 13 residues long. V was cut by 2 bases and J by 8 bases, with 9 bases left in between. Germline CDR1 is KGHSH and CDR2 is LQKENI. Written as DNA, the CDR3 is TGTGCCAGCTCACCAGGGGTTCAGGAAAAACTGTTTTTT. It yields the protein CASSPGVQEKLFF.

This clonotype was recorded a few times. The rearrangement uses TRBV12-3 or TRBV12-4 and TRBJ1-3; maybe TRBD1 (5 bases). V shed 3 bases and J shed 4 bases, with 10 bases lying between them. The CDR3 contains 14 residues. DNA for the CDR3: TGTGCCAGCAGTTTTGGGGGGAAAGGAAACACCATATATTTT. Translated, it gives CASSFGGKGNTIYF.

This clonotype was seen more than once but under ten times. V and J are TRBV7-6 and TRBJ2-5, with 14 bases matching TRBD2. The germline V gene has CDR1 SGHVS and CDR2 FNYEAQ. Trimming cost V 5 bases and J 2 bases; bases outside gene matches: 7. The CDR3 covers 17 residues. The CDR3 here is CASSTGLAGGYQETQYF. CDR3 coding DNA: TGTGCCAGCAGCACAGGACTAGCGGGGGGTTATCAAGAGACCCAGTACTTC.

This clonotype was counted many times. Here the CDR3 reads CASSLVASGYNEQFF. The CDR3 nucleotides are TGTGCCAGCAGCTTGGTAGCTAGCGGCTACAATGAGCAGTTCTTC. V gene TRBV5-6 combines with J gene TRBJ2-1; 7 nucleotides match TRBD2. J gave up 3 bases and V 0 bases, and 3 bases lay outside the gene matches. This CDR3 is built from 15 residues. Germline loops: CDR1 SGHDT, CDR2 YYEEEE.

This clonotype turned up a few times. The chain links TRBV20-1 to TRBJ2-1, with 11 nucleotides matching TRBD1. Germline CDR1 reads DFQATT; CDR2 reads SNEGSKA (reference sequence). V lost 6 bases to trimming and J lost 9 bases; unmatched junction nucleotides: 7. The CDR3 has 13 amino acids. CDR3 bases: TGCAGTGCACCGGGACAGGGGGGTCCTGAGCAGTTCTTC. This encodes CSAPGQGGPEQFF.

This chain links TRBV15 with TRBJ2-1, with D possibly being TRBD1 (5 bases). This CDR3 is 15 amino acids long. CDR1 is LNHNV, CDR2 YYDKDF, per germline (reference sequence). The V end was cut by 3 bases, the J end by 3 bases, with 12 bases between. The CDR3 nucleotides read TGTGCCACCAGCAGGGGGCTAGGTGTCTACAATGAGCAGTTCTTC. This gives the protein CATSRGLGVYNEQFF.

Many counts were recorded for this clonotype. The V gene is TRBV12-3 or TRBV12-4, the J gene TRBJ2-7; 9 bases line up with TRBD2. Germline trimming cut 3 bases from V and 1 base from J; bases unmatched to any gene: 4. The CDR3 is 15 residues long. The chain's CDR3 is CASSLETSGSYEQYF. CDR3 in DNA: TGTGCCAGCAGTTTGGAGACTAGCGGATCCTACGAGCAGTACTTC.

The chain recombines TRBV7-8 with TRBJ2-2, with no clear D. CDR3 size: 15 residues. Germline V gene sequence: CDR1 SGHVS, CDR2 FQNEAQ. V was pared by 7 bases and J by 0 bases, with 12 bases between. The CDR3 is CASIRQSTNTGELFF. The CDR3, as DNA: TGTGCCAGCATTCGGCAGAGCACGAACACCGGGGAGCTGTTTTTT. Based on the CDR3 plus reference TRBV7-8 and TRBJ2-2, the full variable domain is GAGVSQSPRYKVAKRGQDVALRCDPISGHVSLFWYQQALGQGPEFLTYFQNEAQLDKSGLPSDRFFAERPEGSVSTLKIQRTQQEDSAVYLCASIRQSTNTGELFFGEGSRLTVL.

This clonotype was observed a single time. V gene TRBV29-1 combines with J gene TRBJ2-5; D might be TRBD1 (6 bases). CDR3 length equals 12 residues. Trimming stripped 8 bases from V and 0 bases from J, with 10 bases between. The germline gives CDR1 SQVTM, CDR2 ANQGSEA. The CDR3 sequence is CSFSGDQETQYF. CDR3 bases: TGCAGCTTCTCAGGGGACCAAGAGACCCAGTACTTC.

This sequence joins TRBV7-9 and TRBJ2-7; unclear D gene. The germline V and J ends were trimmed by 1 base and 12 bases, with 7 bases remaining between them. Germline-derived CDR1 and CDR2 are SEHNR and FQNEAQ (reference sequence). The CDR3 consists of 10 residues. CDR3 protein: CASSLEVLYF. The CDR3 DNA sequence: TGTGCCAGCAGCTTAGAGGTCTTGTACTTC.

This clonotype was recorded many times. This sequence joins TRBV12-3 or TRBV12-4 and TRBJ2-5; TRBD1 aligns across 7 bases. CDR3 length: 13 residues. Trimming at V came to 10 bases and at J to 2 bases, leaving 7 bases not matched to a gene. This chain's CDR3 is CATSLGQQETQYF. As DNA, the CDR3 is TGTGCCACCTCGTTGGGACAGCAAGAGACCCAGTACTTC.

This clonotype appeared many times. V usage is TRBV20-1 and J usage is TRBJ2-3; TRBD1 agrees at 7 bases. The germline CDR1 and CDR2 sequences are DFQATT and SNEGSKA (reference sequence). The length of the CDR3 is 14 residues. J lost 1 base, V lost 6 bases, and 7 bases had no gene match. CDR3 protein: CSALGQDGTDTQYF. As DNA, the CDR3 is TGCAGTGCCCTTGGACAGGACGGCACAGATACGCAGTATTTT.

Only a few counts were recorded for this clonotype. This chain uses TRBV7-2 with TRBJ2-3, with 8 bases aligning to TRBD1. The germline V gene has CDR1 SGHTA and CDR2 FQGNSA. J lost 6 bases, V lost 5 bases, and 13 bases had no gene match. CDR3 size: 16 residues. CDR3: CASSRRASTGGDTQYF. DNA for the CDR3: TGTGCCAGCAGCCGACGAGCTTCTACAGGGGGTGATACGCAGTATTTT.

CDR3 nucleotides: TGTGCCAGTAGTCCAGGCCGGGACAGGGGCCCTAACACTGAAGCTTTCTTT. Translated: CASSPGRDRGPNTEAFF. V gene TRBV19 combines with J gene TRBJ1-1; TRBD1 matches 10 bases. This CDR3 contains 17 residues. Germline-derived CDR1 and CDR2 are LNHDA and SQIVND (reference sequence). V lost 5 bases, J lost 2 bases, and 11 bases stayed unmatched.

The CDR3 nucleotides read TGTGCCAGCAGCCAAGATTGGCAGACACCCCTCCACTTT. Translation gives CASSQDWQTPLHF. The chain has TRBV3-1 and TRBJ1-6; D call uncertain. This CDR3 is built from 13 residues. V gave up 0 bases and J gave up 11 bases, with 8 bases separating them. Per the germline V gene, CDR1 is LGHDT and CDR2 is YNNKEL (reference sequence).

This clonotype was detected only a few times. The chain employs TRBV18 and TRBJ2-3, with TRBD1 identical over 12 bases. The J segment lost 1 base and the V segment lost 3 bases, leaving 14 bases of the junction unmatched. The CDR3 spans 20 residues. Germline values: CDR1 KGHSH, CDR2 LQKENI. CDR3 in amino acids: CASSPPGTGGFLVGTDTQYF. The CDR3 DNA follows: TGTGCCAGCTCACCTCCCGGGACAGGGGGCTTCCTCGTCGGCACAGATACGCAGTATTTT.

J is TRBJ2-1 and V is TRBV12-3 or TRBV12-4; a weak D match, TRBD1 (6 bases). V was cut by 4 bases and J by 10 bases, with 20 bases left in between. CDR3 length equals 15 residues. The chain's CDR3 is CASSSPGQPRGEQFF. CDR3 bases: TGTGCCAGCAGTTCACCGGGACAACCAAGGGGAGAGCAGTTCTTC.